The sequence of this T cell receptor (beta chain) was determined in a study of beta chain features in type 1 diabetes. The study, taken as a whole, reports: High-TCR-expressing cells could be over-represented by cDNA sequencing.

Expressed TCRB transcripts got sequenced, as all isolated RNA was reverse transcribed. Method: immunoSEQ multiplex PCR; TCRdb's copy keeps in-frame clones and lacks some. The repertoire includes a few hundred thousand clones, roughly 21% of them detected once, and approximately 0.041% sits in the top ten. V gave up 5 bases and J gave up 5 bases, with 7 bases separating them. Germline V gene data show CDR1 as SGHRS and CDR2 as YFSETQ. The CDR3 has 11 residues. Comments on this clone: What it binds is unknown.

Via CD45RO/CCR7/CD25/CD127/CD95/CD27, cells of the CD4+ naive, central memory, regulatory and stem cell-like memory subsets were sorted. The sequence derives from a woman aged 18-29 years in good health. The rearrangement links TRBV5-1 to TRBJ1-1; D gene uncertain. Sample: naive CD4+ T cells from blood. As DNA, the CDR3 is TGCGCCAGCAGGGAGAGGACTGAAGCTTTCTTT. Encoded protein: CASRERTEAFF.